This T cell receptor beta chain was captured by sequencing in a study of OX40 agonist ivuxolimab in advanced cancers. Study details: There were three patients with partial responses, one having hepatocellular carcinoma and two cutaneous melanoma. Study results and caveats: Some nonresponders also had low normalized T-cell clonal expansion.

Comment on this clone: The antigen is unknown.

Exclusion applied to patients with autoimmune disease history or systemic immunosuppression. The protocol was immunoSEQ multiplex PCR, while the TCRdb copy is restricted to in-frame clones and leaves out a portion. The data hold 55,000 to 75,000 clones, with 70% to 90% observed a single time. This receptor was obtained from an adult with an advanced solid tumor such as melanoma, head and neck, liver or kidney cancer. Sequences were derived from CD4+ or CD8+ T cells sorted from blood, sampled in a trial of the OX40 agonist ivuxolimab.

CDR3 residues: CASRGDRYEAFF. CDR3 sequence (DNA): TGTGCCAGCAGAGGGGACCGATATGAAGCTTTCTTT. The chain is built from TRBV6-5 and TRBJ1-1; D might be TRBD1 (5 bases). Germline loops: CDR1 MNHEY, CDR2 SVGAGI. The CDR3 has 12 amino acids. V lost 6 bases to trimming and J lost 7 bases, with 12 bases between them.